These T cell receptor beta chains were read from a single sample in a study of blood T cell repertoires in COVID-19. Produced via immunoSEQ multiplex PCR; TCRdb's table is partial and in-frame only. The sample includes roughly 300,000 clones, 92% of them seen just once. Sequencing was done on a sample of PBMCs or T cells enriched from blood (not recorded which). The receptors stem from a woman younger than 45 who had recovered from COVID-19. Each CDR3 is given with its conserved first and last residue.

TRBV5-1	CASSLGQGASTDTQYF
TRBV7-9	CASSLTSGLTDTQYF
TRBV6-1	CASSDNRRRRGGYTF
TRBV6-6	CASSPRPGTSGLNNNEQFF
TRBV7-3	CASSSQSGANVLTF
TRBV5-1	CASRLTGLAEKLFF
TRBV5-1	CASSIARPNTGELFF
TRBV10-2	CASSGPFFVESSGRDTQYF
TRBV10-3	CAIRAQGGYTF
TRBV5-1	CATKRSSGSPIETQYF
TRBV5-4	CASSRDRGRGYGYTF
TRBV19	CASSIQSGSNQPQHF
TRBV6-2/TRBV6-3	CASSPPGQEHYGYTF
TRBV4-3	CASSQEPGKANSPLHF
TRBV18	CASSPGTGVEQYF
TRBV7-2	CASTLNREGGEQFF
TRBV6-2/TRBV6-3	CASSFIAGAYYNEQFF
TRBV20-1	CSASRGRFNSPLHF
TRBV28	CASSLSDRGYGYTF
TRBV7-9	CASSLGGTQYF
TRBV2	CASSSDRVHTEAFF
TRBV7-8	CASSSRLAGIDTQYF
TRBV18	CASSPTGTGDEKLFF
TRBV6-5	CASSGLAGYNEQFF
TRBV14	CASSEYTEAFF
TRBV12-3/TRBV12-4	CASSLTGRNTIYF
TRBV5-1	CASSLSRTWGLNEQFF
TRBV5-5	CASSRGQNNEKLFF
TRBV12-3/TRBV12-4	CASSTGGDEQYF
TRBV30	CAWSPQGSDYGYTF
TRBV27	CASSISGTGYTGELFF
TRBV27	CASSPPPWGLNPSTDTQYF
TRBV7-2	CASSQRGTSGSAYEQYF
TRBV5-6	CASSLIDRGINTEAFF
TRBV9	CASSVAAGASTDTQYF
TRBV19	CASSIRDRTNPYGYTF
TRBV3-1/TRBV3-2	CASTTFIGQSSNQPQHF
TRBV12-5	CASGRGVAGEETQYF
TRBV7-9	CASSTMGGRRTGELFF
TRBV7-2	CASSLGHISGNTIYF
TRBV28	CASSTTGYYGYTF
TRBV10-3	CAISVREVYNSPLHF
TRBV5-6	CASSFYSPHTGELFF
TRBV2	CASSNRGRTEAFF
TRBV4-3	CASSQDEGLARSTQYF
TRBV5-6	CASSPLRGLHSYEQYF
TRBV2	CASSLQGGFDSGANVLTF
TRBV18	CASSPAPNYGYTF
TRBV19	CASTPQRGIYNEQFF
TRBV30	CAWSVQGTPSPPLHF
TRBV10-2	CASSRDSTYEQYF
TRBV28	CASSSGQGYGYTF